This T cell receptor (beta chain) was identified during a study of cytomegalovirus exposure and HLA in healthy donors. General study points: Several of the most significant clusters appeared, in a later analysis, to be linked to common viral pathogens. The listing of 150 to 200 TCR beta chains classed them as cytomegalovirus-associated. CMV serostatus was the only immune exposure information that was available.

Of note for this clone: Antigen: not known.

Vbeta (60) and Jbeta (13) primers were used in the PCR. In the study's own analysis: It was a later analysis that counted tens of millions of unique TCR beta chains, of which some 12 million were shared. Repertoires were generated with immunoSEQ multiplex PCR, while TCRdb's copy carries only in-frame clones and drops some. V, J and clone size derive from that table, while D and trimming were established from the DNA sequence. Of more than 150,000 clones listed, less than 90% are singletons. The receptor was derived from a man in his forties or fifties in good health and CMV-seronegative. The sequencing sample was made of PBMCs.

CDR3 sequence: CASSSGLLRGETQYF. The CDR3 DNA sequence: TGCGCCAGCAGCTCGGGACTTCTACGGGGGGAGACCCAGTACTTC. The chain recombines TRBV5-1 with TRBJ2-5; D is possibly TRBD2 (6 bases). The germline CDR1 and CDR2 sequences are SGHRS and YFSETQ. This CDR3 is 15 amino acids long. The V and J ends lost 3 bases and 5 bases respectively, with 17 bases between them. Combining the CDR3 with reference TRBV5-1 and TRBJ2-5 gives the whole variable domain KAGVTQTPRYLIKTRGQQVTLSCSPISGHRSVSWYQQTPGQGLQFLFEYFSETQRNKGNFPGRFSGRQFSNSRSEMNVSTLELGDSALYLCASSSGLLRGETQYFGPGTRLLVL.